This T cell receptor (beta chain) was captured by sequencing in a study of CD8+CD57+ T cells in acquired aplastic anemia. Turning to the study itself: DNA recovered from sorted CD4+ and CD8+ cells had a mean of approximately 3.4 ug.

The CDR3 runs to 15 residues. From germline, CDR1 is DFQATT and CDR2 SNEGSKA (reference sequence). V lost 4 bases to trimming and J lost 6 bases, with 20 bases between them. Using genomic DNA as the template, TCR beta VDJ and CDR3 profiling was carried out. MiXCR, run by TCRdb on the reads, gives a single entry per CDR3 protein. Of over 150,000 distinct CDR3 sequences listed, around 50% are singletons. Findings and caveats of the study: Patients and controls shared 25 to 30 CD8+ CDR3 sequences.

About this clonotype: Its matching antigen is unknown.

The patients chosen for sequencing had shown expansion of CD8+CD57+ cells (detected by flow cytometry). Patients had undergone no therapy by the time their blood was sampled. The source is a human donor with aplastic anemia. Sequenced material: sorted CD4+, CD8+, or CD8+CD57+ T cells (not recorded which) from PBMCs. The V and J genes are TRBV20-1 and TRBJ2-3, with TRBD1 as a possible D gene (6 bases). CDR3 sequence reads: CSATGDGNLMDTQYF. The CDR3 DNA sequence: TGCAGTGCTACAGGGGACGGAAACCTAATGGATACGCAGTATTTT.